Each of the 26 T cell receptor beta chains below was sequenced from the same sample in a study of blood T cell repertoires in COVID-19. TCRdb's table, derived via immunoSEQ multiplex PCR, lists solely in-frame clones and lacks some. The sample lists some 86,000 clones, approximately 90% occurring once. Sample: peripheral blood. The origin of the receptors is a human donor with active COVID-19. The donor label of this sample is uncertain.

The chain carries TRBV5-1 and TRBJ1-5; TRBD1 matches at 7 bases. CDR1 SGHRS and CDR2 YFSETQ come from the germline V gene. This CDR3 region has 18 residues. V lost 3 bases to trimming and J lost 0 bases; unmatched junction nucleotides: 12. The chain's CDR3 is CASSWSDRVALSNQPQHF. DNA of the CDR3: TGCGCCAGCAGCTGGAGCGACAGGGTCGCCCTTAGCAATCAGCCCCAGCATTTT.

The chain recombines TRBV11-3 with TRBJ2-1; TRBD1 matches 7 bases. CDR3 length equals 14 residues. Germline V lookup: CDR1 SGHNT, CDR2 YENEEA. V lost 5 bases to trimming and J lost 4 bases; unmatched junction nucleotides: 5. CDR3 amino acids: CASSTGQAYNEQFF. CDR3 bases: TGTGCCAGCAGCACAGGACAGGCTTACAATGAGCAGTTCTTC.

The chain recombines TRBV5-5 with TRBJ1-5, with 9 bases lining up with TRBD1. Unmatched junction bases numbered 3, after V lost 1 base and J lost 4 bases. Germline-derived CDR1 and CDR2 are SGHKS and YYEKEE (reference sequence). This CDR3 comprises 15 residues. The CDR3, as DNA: TGTGCCAGCAGCTTGCAGACAGGGGGTAATCAGCCCCAGCATTTT. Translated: CASSLQTGGNQPQHF.

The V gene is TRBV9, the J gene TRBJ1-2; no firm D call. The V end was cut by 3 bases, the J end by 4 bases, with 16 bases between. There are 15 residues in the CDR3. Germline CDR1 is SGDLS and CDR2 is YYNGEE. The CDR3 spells CASSGAATPAYGYTF. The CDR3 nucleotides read TGTGCCAGCAGCGGGGCAGCCACCCCGGCCTATGGCTACACCTTC.

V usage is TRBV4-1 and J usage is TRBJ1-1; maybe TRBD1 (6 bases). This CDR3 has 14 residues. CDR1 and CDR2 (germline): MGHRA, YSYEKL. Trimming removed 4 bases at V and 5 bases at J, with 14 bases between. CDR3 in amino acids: CASSRGPGGTEAFF. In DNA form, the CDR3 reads TGCGCCAGCAGCCGGGGGCCCGGGGGGACTGAAGCTTTCTTT.

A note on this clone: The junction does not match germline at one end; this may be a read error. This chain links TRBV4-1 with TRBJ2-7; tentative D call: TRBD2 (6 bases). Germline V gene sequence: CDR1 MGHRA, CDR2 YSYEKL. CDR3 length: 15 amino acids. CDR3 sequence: CASSQESEGRYEQYF. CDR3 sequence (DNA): TGCGCCAGCAGTCAAGAGTCCGAGGGGAGGTACGAGCAGTACTTC.

CDR3 amino acids: CASSLSSSYEQYF. In DNA form, the CDR3 reads TGTGCCAGCAGCTTGTCCTCGTCTTACGAGCAGTACTTC. The genes are TRBV5-4 and TRBJ2-7; D gene unclear. There are 13 residues in the CDR3. Trimming took off 1 base at V and 4 bases at J, with 9 bases between the two ends. Germline loops: CDR1 SGHNT, CDR2 YYREEE (reference sequence).

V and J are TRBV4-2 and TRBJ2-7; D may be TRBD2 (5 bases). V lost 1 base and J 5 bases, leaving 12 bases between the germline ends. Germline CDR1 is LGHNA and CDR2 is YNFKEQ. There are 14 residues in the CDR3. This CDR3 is CASSQGRDVNEQYF. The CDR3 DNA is TGTGCCAGCAGCCAAGGCCGGGATGTGAACGAGCAGTACTTC.

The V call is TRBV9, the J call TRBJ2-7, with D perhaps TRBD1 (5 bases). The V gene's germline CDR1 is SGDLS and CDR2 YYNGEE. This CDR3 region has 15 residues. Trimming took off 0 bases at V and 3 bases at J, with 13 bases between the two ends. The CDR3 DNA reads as TGTGCCAGCAGCGTAGATAGACAGACCAACTACGAGCAGTACTTC. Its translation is CASSVDRQTNYEQYF.

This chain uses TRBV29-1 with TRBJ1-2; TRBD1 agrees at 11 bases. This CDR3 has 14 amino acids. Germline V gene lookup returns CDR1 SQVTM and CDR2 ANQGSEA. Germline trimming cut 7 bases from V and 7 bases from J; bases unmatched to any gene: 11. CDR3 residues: CSASTGTGGGGYTF. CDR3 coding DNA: TGCAGCGCCTCAACCGGGACAGGGGGAGGTGGCTACACCTTC. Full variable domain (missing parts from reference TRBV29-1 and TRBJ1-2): SAVISQKPSRDICQRGTSLTIQCQVDSQVTMMFWYRQQPGQSLTLIATANQGSEATYESGFVIDKFPISRPNLTFSTLTVSNMSPEDSSIYLCSASTGTGGGGYTFGSGTRLTVV.

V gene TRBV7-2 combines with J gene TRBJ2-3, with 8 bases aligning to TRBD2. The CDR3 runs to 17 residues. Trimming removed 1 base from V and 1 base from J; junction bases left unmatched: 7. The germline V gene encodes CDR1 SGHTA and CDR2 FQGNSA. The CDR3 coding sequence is TGTGCCAGCAGCTTAGTGTTAACGGGGGGGGGCACAGATACGCAGTATTTT. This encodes CASSLVLTGGGTDTQYF.

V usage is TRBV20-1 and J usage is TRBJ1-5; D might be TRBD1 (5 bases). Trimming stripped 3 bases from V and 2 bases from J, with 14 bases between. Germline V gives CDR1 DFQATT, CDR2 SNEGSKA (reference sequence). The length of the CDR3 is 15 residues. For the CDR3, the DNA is TGCAGTGCTAGTAGGGGCAGGGTGGGCAATCAGCCCCAGCATTTT. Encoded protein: CSASRGRVGNQPQHF.

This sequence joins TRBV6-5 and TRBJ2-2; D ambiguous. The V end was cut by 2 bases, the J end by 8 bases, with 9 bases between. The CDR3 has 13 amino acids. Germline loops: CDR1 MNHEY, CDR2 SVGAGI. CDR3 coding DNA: TGTGCCAGCAGTTACCCCACTTCAGGGGAGCTGTTTTTT. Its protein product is CASSYPTSGELFF.

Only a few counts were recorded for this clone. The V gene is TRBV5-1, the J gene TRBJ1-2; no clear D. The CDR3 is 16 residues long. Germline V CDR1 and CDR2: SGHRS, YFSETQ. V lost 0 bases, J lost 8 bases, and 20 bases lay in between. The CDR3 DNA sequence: TGCGCCAGCAGCTTGGTTGGGCCTCAGGAGGGTGAAGGCTACACCTTC. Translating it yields CASSLVGPQEGEGYTF.

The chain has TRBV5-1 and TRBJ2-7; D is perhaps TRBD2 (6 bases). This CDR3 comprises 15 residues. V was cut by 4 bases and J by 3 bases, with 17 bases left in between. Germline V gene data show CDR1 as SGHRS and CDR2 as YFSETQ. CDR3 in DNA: TGCGCCAGCAGCCTGGGTGGCCGGGGACTCTACGAGCAGTACTTC. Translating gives CASSLGGRGLYEQYF.

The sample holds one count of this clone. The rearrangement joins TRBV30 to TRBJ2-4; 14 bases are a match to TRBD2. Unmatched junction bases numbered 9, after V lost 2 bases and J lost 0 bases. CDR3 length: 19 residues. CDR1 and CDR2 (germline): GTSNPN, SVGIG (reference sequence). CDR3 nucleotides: TGTGCCTGGAGTAGGGGACTAGCGGGGGAGACTCTAGCCAAAAACATTCAGTACTTC. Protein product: CAWSRGLAGETLAKNIQYF.

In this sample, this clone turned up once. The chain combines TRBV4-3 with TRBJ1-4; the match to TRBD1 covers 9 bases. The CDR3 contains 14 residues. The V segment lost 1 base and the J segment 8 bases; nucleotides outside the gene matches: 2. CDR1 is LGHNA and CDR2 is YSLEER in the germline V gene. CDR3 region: CASSQGTGAEKLFF. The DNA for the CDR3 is TGCGCCAGCAGCCAAGGGACAGGGGCGGAAAAACTGTTTTTT.

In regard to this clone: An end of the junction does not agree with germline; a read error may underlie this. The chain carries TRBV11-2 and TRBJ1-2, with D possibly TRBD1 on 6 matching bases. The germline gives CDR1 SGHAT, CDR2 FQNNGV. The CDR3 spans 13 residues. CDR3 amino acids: CVSSLNRVTGYTF. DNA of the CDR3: TGTGTCAGCAGCTTAAACAGGGTTACTGGCTACACCTTC.

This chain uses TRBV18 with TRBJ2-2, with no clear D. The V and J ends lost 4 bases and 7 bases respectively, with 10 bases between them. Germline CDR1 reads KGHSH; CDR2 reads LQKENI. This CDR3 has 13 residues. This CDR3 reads CASSLQWSGELFF. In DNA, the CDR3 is TGTGCCAGCTCACTCCAGTGGAGCGGGGAGCTGTTTTTT.

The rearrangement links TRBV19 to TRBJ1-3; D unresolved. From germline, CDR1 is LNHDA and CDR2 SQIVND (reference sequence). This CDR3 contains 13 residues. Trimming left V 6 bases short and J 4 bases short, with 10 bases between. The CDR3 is CASSPEYGNTIYF. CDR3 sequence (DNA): TGTGCCAGTAGCCCTGAGTACGGAAACACCATATATTTT.

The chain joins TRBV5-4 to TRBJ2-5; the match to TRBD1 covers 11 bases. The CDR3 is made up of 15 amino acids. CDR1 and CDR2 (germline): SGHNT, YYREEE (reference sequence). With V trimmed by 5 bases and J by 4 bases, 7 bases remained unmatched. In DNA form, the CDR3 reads TGTGCCAGCAGTCCGCAAGGGACAGGGGGAGAGACCCAGTACTTC. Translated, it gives CASSPQGTGGETQYF.

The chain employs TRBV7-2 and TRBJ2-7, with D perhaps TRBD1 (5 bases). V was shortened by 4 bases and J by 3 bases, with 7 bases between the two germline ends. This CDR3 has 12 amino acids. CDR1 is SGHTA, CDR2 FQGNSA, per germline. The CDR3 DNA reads TGTGCCAGCAGCTCGGACAACTACGAGCAGTACTTC. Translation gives CASSSDNYEQYF.

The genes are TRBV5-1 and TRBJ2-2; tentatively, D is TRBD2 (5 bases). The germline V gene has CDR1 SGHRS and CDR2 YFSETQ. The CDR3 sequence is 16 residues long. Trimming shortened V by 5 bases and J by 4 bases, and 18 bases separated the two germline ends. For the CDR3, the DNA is TGCGCCAGCAGACAGAGGACTGCCGCGGGCACCGGGGAGCTGTTTTTT. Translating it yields CASRQRTAAGTGELFF.

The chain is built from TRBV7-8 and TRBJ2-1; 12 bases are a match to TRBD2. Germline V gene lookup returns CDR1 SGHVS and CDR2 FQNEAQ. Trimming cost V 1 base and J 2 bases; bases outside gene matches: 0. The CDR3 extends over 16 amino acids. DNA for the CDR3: TGTGCCAGCAGCTTAGGGACTAGCGGGGCCTACAATGAGCAGTTCTTC. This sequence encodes CASSLGTSGAYNEQFF.

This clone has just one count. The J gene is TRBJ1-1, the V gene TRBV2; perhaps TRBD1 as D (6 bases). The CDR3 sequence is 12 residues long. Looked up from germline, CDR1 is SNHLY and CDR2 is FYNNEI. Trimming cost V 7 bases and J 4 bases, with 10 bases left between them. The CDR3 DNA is TGTGCCAGCACTGGGGACACCACTGAAGCTTTCTTT. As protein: CASTGDTTEAFF.

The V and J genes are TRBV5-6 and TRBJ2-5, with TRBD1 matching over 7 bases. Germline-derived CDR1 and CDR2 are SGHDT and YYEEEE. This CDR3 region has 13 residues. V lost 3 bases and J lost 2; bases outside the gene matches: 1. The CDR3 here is CASSSTGQETQYF. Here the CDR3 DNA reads TGTGCCAGCAGCTCGACAGGGCAAGAGACCCAGTACTTC.